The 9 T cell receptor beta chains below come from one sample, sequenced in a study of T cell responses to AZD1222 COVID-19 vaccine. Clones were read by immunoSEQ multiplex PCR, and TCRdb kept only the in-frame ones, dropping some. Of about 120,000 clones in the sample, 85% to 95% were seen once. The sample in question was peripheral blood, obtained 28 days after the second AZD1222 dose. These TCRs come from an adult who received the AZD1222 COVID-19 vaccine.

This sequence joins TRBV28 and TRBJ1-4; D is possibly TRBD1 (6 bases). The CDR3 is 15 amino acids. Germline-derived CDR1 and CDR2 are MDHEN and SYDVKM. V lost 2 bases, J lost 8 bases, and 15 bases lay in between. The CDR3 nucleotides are TGTGCCAGCAGTTTAAAGGACAGAACAAGCGAAAAACTGTTTTTT. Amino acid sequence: CASSLKDRTSEKLFF.

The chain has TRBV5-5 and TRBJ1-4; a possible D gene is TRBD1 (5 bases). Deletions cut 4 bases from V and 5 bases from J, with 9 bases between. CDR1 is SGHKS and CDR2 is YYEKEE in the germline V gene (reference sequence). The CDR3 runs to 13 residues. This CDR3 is CASSGTENEKLFF. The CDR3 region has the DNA TGTGCCAGCAGCGGGACGGAGAATGAAAAACTGTTTTTT.

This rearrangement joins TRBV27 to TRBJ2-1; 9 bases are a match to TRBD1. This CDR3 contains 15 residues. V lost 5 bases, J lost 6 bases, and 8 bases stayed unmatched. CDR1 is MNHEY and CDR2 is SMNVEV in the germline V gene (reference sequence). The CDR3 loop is CASSPRDRVFNEQFF. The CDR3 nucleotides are TGTGCCAGCAGTCCCCGGGACAGGGTATTCAATGAGCAGTTCTTC.

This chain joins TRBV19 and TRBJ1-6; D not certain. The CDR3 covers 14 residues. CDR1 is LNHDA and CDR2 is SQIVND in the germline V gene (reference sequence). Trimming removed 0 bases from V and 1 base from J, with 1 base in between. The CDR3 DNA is TGTGCCAGTAGTATAGAGTCCTATAATTCACCCCTCCACTTT. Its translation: CASSIESYNSPLHF.

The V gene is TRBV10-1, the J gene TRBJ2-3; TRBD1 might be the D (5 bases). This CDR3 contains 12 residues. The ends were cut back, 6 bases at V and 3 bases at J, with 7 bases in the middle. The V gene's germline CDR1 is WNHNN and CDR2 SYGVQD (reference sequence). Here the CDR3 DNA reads TGCGCCAGCAGAGGGGTGACAGATACGCAGTATTTT. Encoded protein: CASRGVTDTQYF.

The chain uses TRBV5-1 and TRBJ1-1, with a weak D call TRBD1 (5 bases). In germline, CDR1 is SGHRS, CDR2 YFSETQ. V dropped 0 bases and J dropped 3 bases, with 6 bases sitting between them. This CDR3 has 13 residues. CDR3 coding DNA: TGCGCCAGCAGCTTGGTGGGGGACACTGAAGCTTTCTTT. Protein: CASSLVGDTEAFF.

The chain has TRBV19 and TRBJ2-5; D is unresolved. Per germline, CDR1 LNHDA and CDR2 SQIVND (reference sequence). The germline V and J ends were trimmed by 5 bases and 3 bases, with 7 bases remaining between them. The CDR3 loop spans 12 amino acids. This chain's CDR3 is CASSETEETQYF. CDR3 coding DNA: TGTGCCAGTAGTGAGACCGAAGAGACCCAGTACTTC.

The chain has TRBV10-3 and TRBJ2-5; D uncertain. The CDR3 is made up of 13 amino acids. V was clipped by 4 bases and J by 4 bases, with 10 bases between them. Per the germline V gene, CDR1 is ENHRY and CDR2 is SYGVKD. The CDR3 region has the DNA TGTGCCATCAGTGGGGGTGGGTCAGAGACCCAGTACTTC. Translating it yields CAISGGGSETQYF.

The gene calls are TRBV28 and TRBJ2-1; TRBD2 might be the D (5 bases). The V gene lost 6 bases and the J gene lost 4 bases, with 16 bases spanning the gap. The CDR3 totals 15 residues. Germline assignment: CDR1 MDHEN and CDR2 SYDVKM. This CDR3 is CASSDILRVYNEQFF. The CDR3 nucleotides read TGTGCCAGCAGCGATATCCTGAGGGTATACAATGAGCAGTTCTTC.